Below, 21 T cell receptor beta chains from the same sample are listed, as sequenced in a study of CD8+CD57+ T cells in acquired aplastic anemia. Regarding the study as a whole: CD8+CD57+ cells in patients trailed total CD4+ and CD8+ pools in diversity.

CDR3 and TCR beta VDJ profiling relied on genomic DNA as the template. TCRdb itself ran the reads through MiXCR, one entry per CDR3 protein. The top ten hold about 89% of the sample, which has approximately 21,000 distinct CDR3 sequences, roughly 43% seen once. These receptors' targets are unknown. In patients chosen for sequencing, flow cytometry had shown CD8+CD57+ cell expansion. The sequencing sample was made of CD8+CD57+ T cells sorted from PBMCs. Sample subset: bead-enriched CD8+CD57+ effector memory T cells from SAA patients. The receptors here all came from a human donor with aplastic anemia.

The chain joins TRBV7-3 to TRBJ2-7, with 11 bases identical to TRBD1. From germline, CDR1 is SGHTA and CDR2 FQGTGA. The CDR3 loop spans 16 amino acids. J gave up 0 bases and V 6 bases, and 7 bases lay outside the gene matches. CDR3 in amino acids: CASSYSGTGGSYEQYF. For the CDR3, the DNA is TGTGCCAGCAGTTACTCCGGGACAGGGGGCTCCTACGAGCAGTACTTC.

The chain links TRBV19 to TRBJ1-2; D unclear. The CDR3 totals 16 residues. V lost 7 bases to trimming and J lost 0 bases, with 18 bases between them. CDR1 and CDR2 (germline): LNHDA, SQIVND (reference sequence). In DNA form, the CDR3 reads TGTGCCAGTACAAAGTCAACGGGCCGGGCTAACTATGGCTACACCTTC. Translated: CASTKSTGRANYGYTF.

This clonotype was seen more than once but under ten times. This CDR3 is CSAREETGFDRYF. CDR3 sequence (DNA): TGCAGTGCTAGGGAAGAGACAGGGTTTGATCGGTACTTC. The rearrangement joins TRBV20-1 to TRBJ2-4; 7 bases fit TRBD1. Germline assignment: CDR1 DFQATT and CDR2 SNEGSKA (reference sequence). The V and J ends lost 3 bases and 15 bases, in that order; junction bases with no gene match: 14. CDR3 size: 13 residues.

The chain is built from TRBV20-1 and TRBJ2-3; 9 positions match TRBD2. V trimming: 0 bases; J trimming: 0 bases; junction bases outside the gene matches: 10. This CDR3 is built from 18 residues. CDR1 and CDR2 (germline): DFQATT, SNEGSKA (reference sequence). CDR3 coding DNA: TGCAGTGCTAGAGATCCCCCCGTTAGCGGGGGAAGCACAGATACGCAGTATTTT. Amino acids: CSARDPPVSGGSTDTQYF.

The chain carries TRBV20-1 and TRBJ2-1; TRBD2 agrees at 7 bases. Germline V gene sequence: CDR1 DFQATT, CDR2 SNEGSKA (reference sequence). The CDR3 has 15 residues. V was pared by 1 base and J by 7 bases, with 10 bases of the junction left unmatched. CDR3 DNA: TGCAGTGCTAGAGCTACTAGCGAGGCAGGGAATGAGCAGTTCTTC. It encodes CSARATSEAGNEQFF.

This clonotype was counted a few times. The chain combines TRBV9 with TRBJ2-2; D is unclear. The CDR3 extends over 11 amino acids. Germline-derived CDR1 and CDR2 are SGDLS and YYNGEE. With 0 bases removed from V and 7 bases from J, the gap between germline ends came to 1 base. Here the CDR3 DNA reads TGTGCCAGCAGCGTAGACGGGGAGCTGTTTTTT. Translating gives CASSVDGELFF.

This clonotype was observed a handful of times. CDR3 sequence (DNA): TGTGCCACCAGCAGTCACAACTGGGGAGGCAATGAGCAGTTCTTC. It encodes CATSSHNWGGNEQFF. The chain combines TRBV15 with TRBJ2-1; possibly TRBD2 for D (6 bases). The CDR3 extends over 15 amino acids. Germline V gene data show CDR1 as LNHNV and CDR2 as YYDKDF (reference sequence). V was clipped by 3 bases and J by 6 bases, with 15 bases between them.

This chain connects TRBV10-3 to TRBJ2-3, with 10 positions matching TRBD2. The CDR3 spans 15 residues. V dropped 2 bases and J dropped 1; count of bases not matched to a gene: 0. Germline assignment: CDR1 ENHRY and CDR2 SYGVKD. The CDR3 reads CAISEGLAGTDTQYF. DNA of the CDR3: TGTGCCATCAGTGAGGGACTAGCGGGCACAGATACGCAGTATTTT.

By its share, this clonotype is large. V usage is TRBV10-3 and J usage is TRBJ2-7, with 9 nucleotides matching TRBD2. This CDR3 has 15 amino acids. Germline V gene sequence: CDR1 ENHRY, CDR2 SYGVKD. V was clipped by 4 bases and J by 4 bases; unmatched bases: 8. CDR3 region: CAISVDAGGPYEQYF. CDR3 DNA: TGTGCCATCAGTGTTGATGCGGGAGGGCCTTACGAGCAGTACTTC.

V and J are TRBV9 and TRBJ2-3; D remains unclear. This CDR3 has 15 amino acids. V was cut by 0 bases and J by 0 bases, with 8 bases left in between. Germline V gene lookup returns CDR1 SGDLS and CDR2 YYNGEE. CDR3 sequence reads: CASSVESPSTDTQYF. The CDR3 bases are TGTGCCAGCAGCGTAGAGAGTCCTAGCACAGATACGCAGTATTTT.

This clonotype was seen more than once but under ten times. The gene calls are TRBV19 and TRBJ2-3, with 7 bases aligning to TRBD1. In germline, CDR1 is LNHDA, CDR2 SQIVND (reference sequence). V lost 2 bases to trimming and J lost 2 bases; unmatched junction nucleotides: 4. The CDR3 extends over 15 amino acids. In DNA form, the CDR3 reads TGTGCCAGTAGTATACAGGGGGAACTCACAGATACGCAGTATTTT. This sequence encodes CASSIQGELTDTQYF. The full variable domain, in which reference TRBV19 and TRBJ2-3 provide the parts outside the CDR3, is DGGITQSPKYLFRKEGQNVTLSCEQNLNHDAMYWYRQDPGQGLRLIYYSQIVNDFQKGDIAEGYSVSREKKESFPLTVTSAQKNPTAFYLCASSIQGELTDTQYFGPGTRLTVL.

In this sample, this clonotype turned up a few times. This chain uses TRBV20-1 with TRBJ2-7, with D possibly matching TRBD1 (6 bases). From germline, CDR1 is DFQATT and CDR2 SNEGSKA (reference sequence). Trimming left V 6 bases short and J 6 bases short, with 21 bases between. This CDR3 region has 14 residues. For the CDR3, the DNA is TGCAGTGCCCCTATTAATTGGGGGCCACGCGAGCAGTACTTC. This codes for CSAPINWGPREQYF.

Only one count was recorded for this clonotype. The DNA is omitted, as the CDR3 cannot be located on it reliably, and the CDR3 follows TCRdb's listing. The chain couples TRBV10-3 to TRBJ2-1; the table's D call, TRBD2, was not checked against the DNA. In germline, CDR1 is ENHRY, CDR2 SYGVKD. The CDR3 length is 17 residues, termini included. CDR3 loop: CAICSASSGASYNEQFF.

This clonotype was picked up a small number of times. The V call is TRBV20-1, the J call TRBJ1-5, with D perhaps matching TRBD1 (6 bases). The CDR3 totals 15 residues. The V and J ends lost 3 bases and 3 bases respectively, with 15 bases between them. Germline V CDR1 and CDR2: DFQATT, SNEGSKA (reference sequence). The DNA of the CDR3 is TGCAGTGCTAGTTGGGCAGGGGACCTCAATCAGCCCCAGCATTTT. Amino acid sequence: CSASWAGDLNQPQHF.

On this clonotype itself: An end of the junction differs from the germline gene, which may be a read error. This chain links TRBV5-8 with TRBJ1-4; possibly TRBD1 for D (5 bases). Germline V gene lookup returns CDR1 SGHTS and CDR2 YDEGEE. The CDR3 extends over 14 amino acids. The CDR3 region is CACSLELGDEKLFF. The CDR3 DNA reads TGCGCCTGCAGCTTGGAGTTGGGGGATGAAAAACTGTTTTTT.

This clonotype was seen once. A much more abundant neighbour one base away suggests this may be a read error. This chain joins TRBV20-1 and TRBJ1-5; possible D gene TRBD1, 6 bases. This CDR3 comprises 14 residues. The V gene's germline CDR1 is DFQATT and CDR2 SNEGSKA (reference sequence). The CDR3 loop is CGGSRGAGDQPQHF. The CDR3 bases are TGCGGTGGAAGCCGAGGGGCAGGGGATCAGCCCCAGCATTTT.

CDR3: CAISEFGPVWSNQPQHF. As DNA, the CDR3 is TGTGCCATCAGTGAGTTTGGACCCGTTTGGTCGAATCAGCCCCAGCATTTT. V and J are TRBV10-3 and TRBJ1-5; no reliable D call. The CDR3 consists of 17 residues. Trimming stripped 1 base from V and 4 bases from J, with 17 bases between. CDR1 is ENHRY and CDR2 is SYGVKD in the germline V gene.

V gene TRBV6-1 combines with J gene TRBJ2-7; the D gene is possibly TRBD2 (7 bases). The CDR3 has 14 amino acids. Trimming shortened V by 6 bases and J by 3 bases, and 15 bases separated the two germline ends. Per germline, CDR1 MNHNS and CDR2 SASEGT. The CDR3 nucleotides read TGTGCCAGCAGGGACCAGGGGACTAACTACGAGCAGTACTTC. Its translation is CASRDQGTNYEQYF.

This clonotype was recorded only once. This chain connects TRBV2 to TRBJ1-2; D is unclear. The germline V gene encodes CDR1 SNHLY and CDR2 FYNNEI. CDR3 length: 12 residues. V shed 3 bases and J shed 14 bases, with 16 bases lying between them. In DNA form, the CDR3 reads TGTGCCAGCAGTGATAGTCGAAATGTGGAAACCTTC. It encodes CASSDSRNVETF. The full variable domain, its missing parts supplied by reference TRBV2 and TRBJ1-2, is EPEVTQTPSHQVTQMGQEVILRCVPISNHLYFYWYRQILGQKVEFLVSFYNNEISEKSEIFDDQFSVERPDGSNFTLKIRSTKLEDSAMYFCASSDSRNVETFGSGTRLTVV.

This chain uses TRBV5-1 with TRBJ1-3, with D perhaps TRBD1 (5 bases). Trimming removed 0 bases from V and 0 bases from J, with 10 bases in between. The CDR3 spans 16 residues. CDR1 and CDR2 from the germline V gene are SGHRS and YFSETQ. CDR3 in amino acids: CASSLAGPSSGNTIYF. The CDR3 coding sequence is TGCGCCAGCAGCTTGGCGGGACCGAGCTCTGGAAACACCATATATTTT. The entire variable domain, with the rest obtained from reference TRBV5-1 and TRBJ1-3, is as follows: KAGVTQTPRYLIKTRGQQVTLSCSPISGHRSVSWYQQTPGQGLQFLFEYFSETQRNKGNFPGRFSGRQFSNSRSEMNVSTLELGDSALYLCASSLAGPSSGNTIYFGEGSWLTVV.

The chain combines TRBV29-1 with TRBJ2-1, with a possible D match to TRBD2 (5 bases). Germline loops: CDR1 SQVTM, CDR2 ANQGSEA. CDR3 size: 14 residues. Trimming took off 2 bases at V and 4 bases at J, with 12 bases between the two ends. The chain's CDR3 is CSVETRVSYNEQFF. CDR3 bases: TGCAGCGTTGAAACTAGAGTCTCGTACAATGAGCAGTTCTTC.